Following are 29 T cell receptor beta chains from one sample sequenced in a study of yellow fever vaccine responses in identical twins. TCRdb reprocessed the RT-PCR reads via MiXCR and lists one record per CDR3 protein. The table records over 8,500 distinct CDR3 sequences, 77% of them present only once. The material was T cells from blood (PBMCs), unsorted or a sorted subset (not recorded which), obtained before or after yellow fever vaccination (not recorded which). The receptors here all came from a woman between 18 and 29 years old who received the yellow fever vaccine.

This clonotype was counted between two and nine times. V and J are TRBV7-6 and TRBJ2-1, with TRBD2 matching 9 bases. Germline assignment: CDR1 SGHVS and CDR2 FNYEAQ. This CDR3 comprises 21 residues. V shed 5 bases and J 4 bases; nucleotides not matched to a gene: 24. CDR3 sequence: CASSPRAGGPLDPGQYNEQFF. In nucleotides, the CDR3 is TGTGCCAGCAGCCCCCGGGCGGGGGGGCCCCTAGATCCGGGACAATACAATGAGCAGTTCTTC.

The V and J genes are TRBV7-1 and TRBJ2-5; 13 bases fit TRBD2. TRBV7-1 is an ORF for which the function is uncertain. The CDR3 covers 18 residues. V lost 3 bases, J lost 4 bases, and 11 bases stayed unmatched. In DNA form, the CDR3 reads TGTGCCAGCAGCTCCGGGACTAGCGGGGCCCCCAGGCGAGAGACCCAGTACTTC. This sequence encodes CASSSGTSGAPRRETQYF.

The chain recombines TRBV7-9 with TRBJ2-1, with 7 bases aligning to TRBD1. This CDR3 region has 13 residues. V gave up 3 bases and J gave up 7 bases; unmatched junction bases: 3. Germline CDR1 SEHNR, CDR2 FQNEAQ (reference sequence). CDR3 loop: CASSFAQGNEQFF. DNA for the CDR3: TGTGCCAGCAGCTTCGCACAGGGGAATGAGCAGTTCTTC.

The chain is built from TRBV20-1 and TRBJ2-1; D remains unclear. Per the germline V gene, CDR1 is DFQATT and CDR2 is SNEGSKA (reference sequence). Trimming stripped 5 bases from V and 7 bases from J, with 12 bases between. This CDR3 is 12 amino acids long. The CDR3 nucleotides are TGCAGTGCTGCTCTAGTGGTGAATGAGCAGTTCTTC. It encodes CSAALVVNEQFF.

J is TRBJ2-1 and V is TRBV13; 15 bases are shared with TRBD2. CDR3 length equals 17 residues. CDR1 PRHDT and CDR2 FYEKMQ come from the germline V gene (reference sequence). The V segment lost 6 bases and the J segment 6 bases; nucleotides outside the gene matches: 9. The CDR3 protein is CASRLGLAGGESNEQFF. The CDR3 DNA reads TGTGCCAGCAGGCTGGGACTAGCGGGAGGCGAGTCCAATGAGCAGTTCTTC.

This chain connects TRBV5-5 to TRBJ2-7; 8 nucleotides match TRBD1. Germline-derived CDR1 and CDR2 are SGHKS and YYEKEE (reference sequence). The CDR3 spans 15 residues. The trim removed 1 base at V and 6 bases at J, leaving 9 bases unmatched. The CDR3 DNA reads as TGTGCCAGCAGCTTGACAGGACAGGGCCATATCGAGCAGTACTTC. This codes for CASSLTGQGHIEQYF.

The V gene is TRBV29-1, the J gene TRBJ2-7; D call uncertain. V shed 3 bases and J shed 4 bases, with 13 bases lying between them. This CDR3 spans 13 amino acids. From germline, CDR1 is SQVTM and CDR2 ANQGSEA. CDR3: CSVDSGSAYEQYF. The CDR3 bases are TGCAGCGTTGATAGTGGGTCCGCGTACGAGCAGTACTTC.

The chain carries TRBV18 and TRBJ1-5; D possibly corresponds to TRBD1 (6 bases). Germline assignment: CDR1 KGHSH and CDR2 LQKENI. Trimming took off 3 bases at V and 7 bases at J, with 22 bases between the two ends. The CDR3 spans 17 residues. DNA for the CDR3: TGTGCCAGCTCACCCCCTCCCGGCTTAGGGGGTCGGCAGCCCCAGCATTTT. Amino acid sequence: CASSPPPGLGGRQPQHF.

This clonotype has more than one count but fewer than ten. The chain carries TRBV6-4 and TRBJ2-3, with D maybe TRBD1 (5 bases). The germline V gene encodes CDR1 MRHNA and CDR2 SNTAGT. The V gene lost 0 bases and the J gene lost 0 bases, with 10 bases spanning the gap. CDR3 length: 16 residues. CDR3 residues: CASSDSADTSTDTQYF. CDR3 sequence (DNA): TGTGCCAGCAGTGACTCGGCGGACACTAGCACAGATACGCAGTATTTT.

CDR3 protein: CASSYTRGVGNQPQHF. CDR3 nucleotides: TGTGCCAGCAGCTATACTAGGGGGGTTGGCAATCAGCCCCAGCATTTT. The chain joins TRBV7-1 to TRBJ1-5, with a weak D call TRBD1 (6 bases). TRBV7-1 belongs to the ORF category, with a function that is uncertain. V gave up 4 bases and J gave up 2 bases, with 15 bases separating them. The CDR3 is 16 residues long.

This chain links TRBV11-3 with TRBJ1-5; possible D gene TRBD1, 5 bases. Germline assignment: CDR1 SGHNT and CDR2 YENEEA. V was cut by 3 bases and J by 1 base, with 10 bases left in between. The CDR3 extends over 15 amino acids. DNA for the CDR3: TGTGCCAGCAGCTTGCGCCCAGGGAGCAATCAGCCCCAGCATTTT. Residues: CASSLRPGSNQPQHF.

The chain carries TRBV4-1 and TRBJ2-3, with D perhaps matching TRBD1 or TRBD2 (5 bases each). Germline loops: CDR1 MGHRA, CDR2 YSYEKL. The CDR3 loop spans 15 amino acids. Deletions cut 3 bases from V and 6 bases from J, with 16 bases between. CDR3: CASSQGPPQGDTQYF. CDR3 in DNA: TGCGCCAGCAGCCAGGGACCACCCCAAGGGGATACGCAGTATTTT.

A few counts support this clonotype. V gene TRBV11-3 combines with J gene TRBJ2-7, with D uncertain. Trimming removed 10 bases at V and 4 bases at J, with 14 bases between. The CDR3 loop spans 12 amino acids. The germline V gene encodes CDR1 SGHNT and CDR2 YENEEA. The DNA of the CDR3 is TGTGCCACCGGCCCAACTTTTTACGAGCAGTACGTC. Its translation: CATGPTFYEQYV.

For the CDR3, the DNA is TGTGCCAGCAGTTTTATACCGGGACAAGGAGATTATAATTCACCCCTCCACTTT. This sequence encodes CASSFIPGQGDYNSPLHF. This chain uses TRBV11-2 with TRBJ1-6; maybe TRBD1 (6 bases). Trimming shortened V by 6 bases and J by 4 bases, and 22 bases separated the two germline ends. The CDR3 spans 18 residues. Germline CDR1 reads SGHAT; CDR2 reads FQNNGV. Variable domain in full (rest from reference TRBV11-2 and TRBJ1-6): EAGVAQSPRYKIIEKRQSVAFWCNPISGHATLYWYQQILGQGPKLLIQFQNNGVVDDSQLPKDRFSAERLKGVDSTLKIQPAKLEDSAVYLCASSFIPGQGDYNSPLHFGNGTRLTVT.

This chain uses TRBV7-9 with TRBJ2-1; unclear D gene. Deletions cut 4 bases from V and 9 bases from J, with 7 bases between. Germline V gene data show CDR1 as SEHNR and CDR2 as FQNEAQ (reference sequence). The CDR3 extends over 11 amino acids. The CDR3 DNA sequence: TGTGCCAGCAGCTATTTAAGTGAGCAGTTCTTC. Translated, it gives CASSYLSEQFF.

The chain combines TRBV20-1 with TRBJ2-2; D is unclear. Per germline, CDR1 DFQATT and CDR2 SNEGSKA (reference sequence). This CDR3 comprises 13 residues. V was cut by 3 bases and J by 4 bases, with 9 bases left in between. The CDR3 sequence: CSARPDVTGELFF. DNA of the CDR3: TGCAGTGCTAGGCCAGATGTCACCGGGGAGCTGTTTTTT.

The gene calls are TRBV19 and TRBJ2-1, with 9 bases aligning to TRBD1. V gave up 3 bases and J gave up 6 bases; unmatched junction bases: 3. Germline CDR1 LNHDA, CDR2 SQIVND (reference sequence). This CDR3 comprises 14 residues. Here the CDR3 reads CASSMGDRANEQFF. The CDR3 DNA reads as TGTGCCAGTAGTATGGGGGACAGGGCCAATGAGCAGTTCTTC.

This rearrangement joins TRBV20-1 to TRBJ2-1; TRBD2 aligns across 8 bases. With V trimmed by 1 base and J by 6 bases, 8 bases remained unmatched. Germline CDR1 and CDR2: DFQATT and SNEGSKA (reference sequence). This CDR3 is 15 amino acids long. CDR3 coding DNA: TGCAGTGCTAGAGTGCCGGGACTAGACCTCAATGAGCAGTTCTTC. Translated: CSARVPGLDLNEQFF.

The chain joins TRBV27 to TRBJ2-3; D is ambiguous. From germline, CDR1 is MNHEY and CDR2 SMNVEV (reference sequence). The CDR3 is 17 residues long. V was cut by 3 bases and J by 0 bases, with 16 bases left in between. CDR3 sequence (DNA): TGTGCCAGCAGTTTTAGGTCCCGGAAAGCTAGCACAGATACGCAGTATTTT. It yields the protein CASSFRSRKASTDTQYF.

V and J are TRBV12-3 or TRBV12-4 and TRBJ1-2; a weak D match, TRBD1 (5 bases). The V end was cut by 3 bases, the J end by 7 bases, with 9 bases between. The CDR3 consists of 12 residues. CDR3 sequence (DNA): TGTGCCAGCAGTTTGGAGGGACTTGGCTACACCTTC. Residues: CASSLEGLGYTF.

This clonotype was seen just once. The chain is built from TRBV28 and TRBJ2-2; the D gene is possibly TRBD1 (5 bases). CDR1 and CDR2 (germline): MDHEN, SYDVKM. The V end lost 7 bases, the J end lost 1 base, and 16 bases lay between the germline ends. There are 16 residues in the CDR3. The CDR3 loop reads CASTLFGRENTGELFF. CDR3 DNA: TGTGCCAGCACCCTTTTTGGCAGGGAGAACACCGGGGAGCTGTTTTTT.

This clonotype was counted a single time. This chain links TRBV10-1 with TRBJ1-1, with D uncertain. CDR1 and CDR2 (germline): WNHNN, SYGVQD (reference sequence). The CDR3 runs 14 residues. Trimming shortened V by 0 bases and J by 0 bases, and 5 bases separated the two germline ends. The CDR3 DNA reads as TGCGCCAGCAGTGAGTCTTCTATGAACACTGAAGCTTTCTTT. Its translation: CASSESSMNTEAFF.

This clonotype was observed once. CDR3 sequence (DNA): TGTGCCAGCAGTCCCCCGGACAGGGGTAACGCGCTTCCTCAGAAGACCCAGTACTTC. Amino acids: CASSPPDRGNALPQKTQYF. The chain has TRBV12-3 or TRBV12-4 and TRBJ2-5; 9 bases line up with TRBD1. The ends lost 5 bases at V and 6 bases at J; junction bases unmatched: 22. The CDR3 is 19 residues long.

The V gene is TRBV7-9, the J gene TRBJ1-2; possible D gene TRBD1, 5 bases. CDR3 length: 16 residues. Trimming removed 4 bases at V and 8 bases at J, with 23 bases between. In germline, CDR1 is SEHNR, CDR2 FQNEAQ (reference sequence). CDR3 DNA sequence: TGTGCCAGCAGCTCCACCTCCGGGACGGAGTTATGGGGCTACACCTTC. It is translated as CASSSTSGTELWGYTF.

The CDR3: CASTNTYNEQFF. CDR3 bases: TGTGCCAGCACGAATACCTACAATGAGCAGTTCTTC. This chain joins TRBV9 and TRBJ2-1, with D unresolved. Germline-derived CDR1 and CDR2 are SGDLS and YYNGEE. With 6 bases removed from V and 2 bases from J, the gap between germline ends came to 6 bases. The CDR3 totals 12 residues.

V and J are TRBV19 and TRBJ1-5, with D maybe TRBD1 (5 bases). The germline V gene has CDR1 LNHDA and CDR2 SQIVND (reference sequence). This CDR3 region has 17 residues. V lost 3 bases to trimming and J lost 0 bases, with 15 bases between them. CDR3 residues: CASSMDFDSYSNQPQHF. The CDR3 nucleotides read TGTGCCAGTAGTATGGACTTCGACAGCTATAGCAATCAGCCCCAGCATTTT. Full variable domain (missing parts from reference TRBV19 and TRBJ1-5): DGGITQSPKYLFRKEGQNVTLSCEQNLNHDAMYWYRQDPGQGLRLIYYSQIVNDFQKGDIAEGYSVSREKKESFPLTVTSAQKNPTAFYLCASSMDFDSYSNQPQHFGDGTRLSIL.

This clonotype appeared a single time. V is TRBV4-3 and J is TRBJ1-5; no reliable D call. The CDR3 is made up of 13 amino acids. The V and J ends lost 2 bases and 6 bases respectively, with 8 bases between them. Germline V gives CDR1 LGHNA, CDR2 YSLEER. The CDR3 DNA sequence: TGCGCCAGCAGCCAAACGGGGAGTCAGCCCCAGCATTTT. Its protein is CASSQTGSQPQHF.

This clonotype showed up just a few times. The DNA of the CDR3 is TGTGCCAGCAGCTTGGATACAGAAGCTAACTATGGCTACACCTTC. Translated, it gives CASSLDTEANYGYTF. J is TRBJ1-2 and V is TRBV5-5; D uncertain. The CDR3 sequence is 15 residues long. Germline lookup yields CDR1 SGHKS and CDR2 YYEKEE (reference sequence). The germline V and J ends were trimmed by 0 bases and 0 bases, with 9 bases remaining between them. Full variable domain (outside the CDR3, taken from reference TRBV5-5 and TRBJ1-2): DAGVTQSPTHLIKTRGQQVTLRCSPISGHKSVSWYQQVLGQGPQFIFQYYEKEERGRGNFPDRFSARQFPNYSSELNVNALLLGDSALYLCASSLDTEANYGYTFGSGTRLTVV.

The chain employs TRBV29-1 and TRBJ2-3, with 7 bases lining up with TRBD2. Germline V gene data show CDR1 as SQVTM and CDR2 as ANQGSEA. The ends lost 2 bases at V and 4 bases at J; junction bases unmatched: 3. The CDR3 contains 13 residues. The CDR3 reads CSVERRESDTQYF. For the CDR3, the DNA is TGCAGCGTTGAAAGGCGGGAGTCAGATACGCAGTATTTT.